Sequencing of this T cell receptor beta chain was carried out in a study of OX40 agonist ivuxolimab in advanced cancers. In the study overall: Three patients had partial responses: one hepatocellular carcinoma, two cutaneous melanoma. The study, taken as a whole, reports: At 0.1 to 3.0 mg/kg, clonal expansion of CD4+ and CD8+ blood T cells had occurred by week 6. Expanded peripheral T cells had an undetermined antigen specificity.

TCRdb keeps only in-frame clones here, not all; method: immunoSEQ multiplex PCR. The profile shows 70,000 to 95,000 clones, approximately 86% of them singletons. Germline lookup yields CDR1 SGHVS and CDR2 FNYEAQ. The CDR3 length is 15 residues. With 1 base removed from V and 2 bases from J, the gap between germline ends came to 12 bases. A single count supports this clone. Its antigen remains unknown. This chain connects TRBV7-6 to TRBJ2-7; D perhaps matches TRBD2 (6 bases). This specimen consisted of CD4+ or CD8+ T cells sorted from blood, obtained in a trial of the OX40 agonist ivuxolimab. This receptor was taken from an adult with an advanced solid tumor such as melanoma, head and neck, liver or kidney cancer. This chain's CDR3 is CASSLVGGKTYEQYF. In DNA form, the CDR3 reads TGTGCCAGCAGCTTAGTTGGCGGGAAGACCTACGAGCAGTACTTC.